The entry that follows covers one T cell receptor (beta chain) sequence. A multiplex PCR was run with 60 Vbeta primers and 13 Jbeta primers. The assay was immunoSEQ multiplex PCR, and TCRdb's table has in-frame clones only and misses some. The sample holds about 85,000 clones, 75% to 85% seen once. This sample was taken from a study of cytomegalovirus exposure and HLA in healthy donors. The CDR3 extends over 15 amino acids. Per the germline V gene, CDR1 is SGHTA and CDR2 is FQGNSA. Trimming pared 6 bases from V and 0 bases from J, leaving 13 bases between. The sequenced sample consisted of PBMCs. The rearrangement joins TRBV7-2 to TRBJ2-3; the D is unclear. The clonotype comes from a man in his forties or fifties in good health and CMV-seropositive. The CDR3 nucleotides read TGTGCCAGCAGTTCTTTTGGCGGTAGCACAGATACGCAGTATTTT. It codes for CASSSFGGSTDTQYF.